Included here is one T cell receptor (beta chain) sequence, with context. This clone has only one observation. The target of this receptor is not known. Base qualities are not recorded, but no much larger clone differs from it by a single base. The data were obtained in a study of Ad26.COV2.S vaccination and SARS-CoV-2 variants (dated by TCRdb to 2020 to 2022). With regard to the full study: Donors in the vaccine arm were drawn from COV1001, a multicentre, randomized, double-blind, placebo-controlled phase I-IIa trial testing Ad26.COV2.S in healthy adults. Dosing of Ad26.COV2.S was intramuscular, at either 5x10^10 or 1x10^11 viral particles, delivered as one shot or as two shots spaced 56 days apart. Investigators did not know the trial group allocation while performing experiments and assessing outcomes. A total of roughly 30 samples were included in the TCR-sequenced set, comprising roughly 20 Ad26.COV2.S vaccine recipients, 5 placebo recipients and 8 SARS-CoV-2 convalescent individuals. Trial participants were randomized into five groups of five: low-dose or high-dose Ad26.COV2.S given once or twice, or placebo on both occasions. TCRbeta repertoire sequencing served as the tool for gauging how specific and how broad the SARS-CoV-2-reactive T cell receptors were following Ad26.COV2.S vaccination. General findings and caveats noted by the study authors: The study lacked the statistical power to compare responses across vaccine doses or regimens. According to the authors, total T cell responses may have been underestimated by the TCR breadth and depth analyses. Comparable non-spike TCR breadth was observed between vaccine and placebo recipients, consistent with only spike being contained in the vaccine. Ad26.COV2.S recipients had higher spike-specific TCR breadth than placebo recipients (P = 0.0014). After vaccination, spike-specific CD8+ and CD4+ T cell responses were reported to show substantial breadth.

Reading the germline V gene gives CDR1 SGHDN and CDR2 FVKESK. V gives up 3 bases and J gives up 3 bases, and the segment between their germline ends measures 15 bases. From cysteine to phenylalanine, the CDR3 is 15 amino acids long. Only the CDR3 part of the read is kept: 45 bases, read in frame from the first base. TCRbeta CDR3 regions were sequenced with the immunoSEQ Assay. After extraction, genomic DNA underwent amplification by bias-controlled multiplex PCR, followed by high-throughput sequencing. As for the authors' bioinformatics: Collapsing and filtering of sequences were performed to quantify the absolute abundance of each unique TCRbeta CDR3 region. T cell fraction was estimated by normalization of TCRbeta template counts to usable DNA, with usable DNA being measured through amplification of reference genes present in all nucleated cells. Repertoire TCRs were annotated as SARS-CoV-2-specific by exact matching of V gene, CDR3 amino acid sequence and J gene to a known reactive TCR set. The reference SARS-CoV-2 TCR set came from MIRA and was filtered for enrichment in COVID-19-positive ImmuneCODE repertoires, removing public or cross-reactive TCRs. Drawing on the MIRA antigens, annotated TCRs were analysed further at the level of specific ORF or position within ORF. Breadth was defined as the number of annotated unique rearrangements divided by the total number of unique productive rearrangements, and depth was defined as the summed frequency of the annotated unique rearrangements. Group comparisons of TCR breadth used two-sided Wilcoxon rank-sum tests. Drawn from immuneACCESS, this table holds only the in-frame rearrangements with V and J called that TCRdb kept. Clones are partly lost; checked studies trace under half to an unresolved V gene and leave the rest unexplained. That table furnishes V, J and clone size, whereas the DNA furnished D and trimming. Across this sample there are more than 300,000 clones, with 80% to 90% seen only once. The ten largest clones capture roughly 4.8% of the sample.

This specimen's treatment or condition label, interpreted: approximately 18 received Ad26.COV2.S at low or high dose, single or two shots; roughly five received placebo; per-sample allocation not given. Repertoires of vaccine and placebo recipients were sequenced from samples taken on day 63 after the first injection. In Cohort 1b, about 27 adults aged 18-55 years were enrolled at a single site in Boston, USA, between 29 July and 7 August 2020. Ad26.COV2.S consisted of a replication-incompetent adenovirus type 26 vector by which a prefusion-stabilized SARS-CoV-2 spike protein from the original Wuhan strain was expressed.

The TCR comes from a person between 18 and 65 years old who received the Ad26.COV2.S COVID-19 vaccine or a placebo. The sequence joins TRBV14 to TRBJ2-7, and TRBD2 may be the D gene, going by 6 matching bases. Source: peripheral blood, taken in a trial of Ad26.COV2.S vaccine versus placebo. The sequenced DNA is TGTGCCAGCAGCCAGGCGACGGGAGCTTTCTACGAGCAGTACTTC. Its translation is CASSQATGAFYEQYF.